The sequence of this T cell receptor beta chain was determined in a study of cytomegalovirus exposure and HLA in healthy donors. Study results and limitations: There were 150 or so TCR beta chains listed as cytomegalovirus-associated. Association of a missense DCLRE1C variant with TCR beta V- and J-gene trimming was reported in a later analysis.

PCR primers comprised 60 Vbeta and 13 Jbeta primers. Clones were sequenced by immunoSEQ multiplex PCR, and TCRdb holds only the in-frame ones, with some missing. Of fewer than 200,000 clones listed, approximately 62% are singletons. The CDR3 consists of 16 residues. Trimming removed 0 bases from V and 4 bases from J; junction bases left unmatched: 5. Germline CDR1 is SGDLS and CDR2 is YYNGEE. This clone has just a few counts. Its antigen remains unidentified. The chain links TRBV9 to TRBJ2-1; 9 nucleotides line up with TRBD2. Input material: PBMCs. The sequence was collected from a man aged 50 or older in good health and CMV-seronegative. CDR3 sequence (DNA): TGTGCCAGCAGCGTAGGATTGAGCGGGGGGTACAATGAGCAGTTCTTC. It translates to CASSVGLSGGYNEQFF.